The 24 T cell receptor beta chains in this list originate from one sample, sequenced in a study of blood T cell repertoires in COVID-19. Profiled with immunoSEQ multiplex PCR; TCRdb holds only in-frame clones, not every one. The repertoire holds 150,000 to 200,000 clones, with about 88% as singletons. Sequencing was done on a sample of PBMCs or T cells enriched from blood (not recorded which). These TCRs come from a woman between 40 and 50 years old with acute COVID-19.

In its sample, this clone was seen a few times. V and J are TRBV19 and TRBJ1-5; TRBD1 is a possible D gene (5 bases). The length of the CDR3 is 13 residues. Trimming took 4 bases from V and 7 from J, leaving 11 bases between them. The V gene's germline CDR1 is LNHDA and CDR2 SQIVND (reference sequence). The chain's CDR3 is CASSKGEEQPQHF. The CDR3 nucleotides are TGTGCCAGTAGTAAAGGGGAGGAACAGCCCCAGCATTTT. Drawing the rest from reference TRBV19 and TRBJ1-5, the complete variable domain is DGGITQSPKYLFRKEGQNVTLSCEQNLNHDAMYWYRQDPGQGLRLIYYSQIVNDFQKGDIAEGYSVSREKKESFPLTVTSAQKNPTAFYLCASSKGEEQPQHFGDGTRLSIL.

CDR3 protein: CATSDLGGTDSTDTQYF. In nucleotides, the CDR3 is TGTGCCACCAGTGACCTAGGGGGGACAGACAGCACAGATACGCAGTATTTT. J is TRBJ2-3 and V is TRBV24-1; possibly TRBD1 for D (7 bases). The CDR3 is 17 amino acids. The germline CDR1 and CDR2 sequences are KGHDR and SFDVKD. Deletions cut 4 bases from V and 0 bases from J, with 16 bases between.

The chain recombines TRBV5-4 with TRBJ2-1; D possibly corresponds to TRBD2 (5 bases). Deletions cut 6 bases from V and 5 bases from J, with 12 bases between. The germline V gene has CDR1 SGHNT and CDR2 YYREEE (reference sequence). The length of the CDR3 is 13 residues. The CDR3 sequence: CASNPEGNNEQFF. For the CDR3, the DNA is TGTGCCAGCAACCCAGAGGGCAACAATGAGCAGTTCTTC.

CDR3 sequence (DNA): TGTGCCAGTAGTTCCCAGGGGGATTTCGGTGAAAAACTGTTTTTT. It is translated as CASSSQGDFGEKLFF. This chain connects TRBV19 to TRBJ1-4, with 7 positions matching TRBD1. J was trimmed by 7 bases and V by 5 bases; bases with no gene match: 10. The germline gives CDR1 LNHDA, CDR2 SQIVND (reference sequence). The length of the CDR3 is 15 residues.

This clone has just one count. Germline is not matched at one junction end, which may reflect a read error. This chain joins TRBV15 and TRBJ2-1, with 9 positions matching TRBD1. The CDR3 has 15 amino acids. CDR1 and CDR2 (germline): LNHNV, YYDKDF (reference sequence). As DNA, the CDR3 is TGTACCACCAGCGGCCGGGACAGGGTAGGCGATGAGCAGTTCTTC. Its protein is CTTSGRDRVGDEQFF.

The rearrangement joins TRBV3-1 (or the pseudogene TRBV3-2) to TRBJ1-1; D is unclear. This CDR3 comprises 17 residues. Germline CDR1 is LGHDT and CDR2 is YNNKEL (reference sequence). Trimming stripped 3 bases from V and 2 bases from J, with 19 bases between. CDR3 region: CASSHSSRRAINTEAFF. The CDR3 nucleotides read TGTGCCAGCAGCCACTCATCCCGGAGGGCCATCAACACTGAAGCTTTCTTT.

The gene calls are TRBV4-1 and TRBJ2-5, with 7 bases matching TRBD1. J gave up 4 bases and V 4 bases, and 6 bases lay outside the gene matches. The germline V gene has CDR1 MGHRA and CDR2 YSYEKL. This CDR3 spans 14 amino acids. CDR3: CASSRPTGRETQYF. In DNA form, the CDR3 reads TGCGCCAGCAGCCGACCGACAGGGAGAGAGACCCAGTACTTC.

The chain links TRBV13 to TRBJ1-1; D not resolved. Trimming stripped 2 bases from V and 1 base from J, with 8 bases between. The CDR3 spans 14 residues. Germline CDR1 and CDR2: PRHDT and FYEKMQ (reference sequence). In DNA form, the CDR3 reads TGTGCCAGCAGCTTACGAGGTCAGAACACTGAAGCTTTCTTT. Its protein is CASSLRGQNTEAFF.

The chain is built from TRBV19 and TRBJ1-5; the match to TRBD1 covers 8 bases. V was clipped by 7 bases and J by 0 bases; unmatched bases: 5. The germline V gene encodes CDR1 LNHDA and CDR2 SQIVND (reference sequence). CDR3 length: 15 residues. CDR3 region: CASTAGGFSNQPQHF. The CDR3 DNA reads TGTGCCAGTACGGCAGGGGGCTTTAGCAATCAGCCCCAGCATTTT.

The chain combines TRBV5-1 with TRBJ2-7; D possibly corresponds to TRBD2 (5 bases). CDR3 size: 13 residues. Germline V gene data show CDR1 as SGHRS and CDR2 as YFSETQ. V was cut by 2 bases and J by 1 base, with 7 bases left in between. CDR3: CASSFGGSYEQYF. The DNA for the CDR3 is TGCGCCAGCAGCTTTGGAGGATCCTACGAGCAGTACTTC. The full variable domain, in which reference TRBV5-1 and TRBJ2-7 provide the parts outside the CDR3, is KAGVTQTPRYLIKTRGQQVTLSCSPISGHRSVSWYQQTPGQGLQFLFEYFSETQRNKGNFPGRFSGRQFSNSRSEMNVSTLELGDSALYLCASSFGGSYEQYFGPGTRLTVT.

This clone was counted between two and nine times. The chain carries TRBV27 and TRBJ2-5, with TRBD2 matching over 10 bases. The J segment lost 1 base and the V segment lost 6 bases, leaving 14 bases of the junction unmatched. Germline CDR1 is MNHEY and CDR2 is SMNVEV (reference sequence). The CDR3 consists of 18 residues. This chain's CDR3 is CASRKNGLAGASQETQYF. The DNA of the CDR3 is TGTGCCAGCAGAAAAAACGGGCTAGCGGGGGCCTCCCAAGAGACCCAGTACTTC.

The chain couples TRBV2 to TRBJ2-7; tentatively, D is TRBD2 (5 bases). Germline loops: CDR1 SNHLY, CDR2 FYNNEI. The CDR3 contains 14 residues. Trimming took 5 bases from V and 4 from J, leaving 15 bases between them. DNA for the CDR3: TGTGCCAGCAGTCCCGAGAGCGGAGCTTACGAGCAGTACTTC. Translated: CASSPESGAYEQYF.

V and J are TRBV21-1 and TRBJ2-7; the D call TRBD1 from the table was never checked on the DNA. TRBV21-1 is designated a pseudogene. This CDR3 has 15 amino acids. In DNA form, the CDR3 reads TGTGCCAGCAGCAAAAGAAGACAGGGAAGCTACGAGCAGTACTTC. Translation: CASSKRRQGSYEQYF.

This clone appeared a few times. This chain links TRBV19 with TRBJ1-1; D call uncertain. From germline, CDR1 is LNHDA and CDR2 SQIVND (reference sequence). This CDR3 contains 14 residues. The germline V and J ends were trimmed by 7 bases and 0 bases, with 12 bases remaining between them. The CDR3 here is CASKADPLNTEAFF. The CDR3 DNA reads TGTGCCAGTAAAGCGGACCCTTTGAACACTGAAGCTTTCTTT.

V is TRBV14 and J is TRBJ1-5; TRBD1 might be the D (5 bases). Germline lookup yields CDR1 SGHDN and CDR2 FVKESK. The CDR3 has 18 residues. The V and J ends lost 3 bases and 4 bases respectively, with 22 bases between them. CDR3 in amino acids: CASSHALSGAYLNQPQHF. The CDR3 DNA follows: TGTGCCAGCAGCCACGCGTTATCTGGGGCCTACCTAAATCAGCCCCAGCATTTT.

V and J are TRBV9 and TRBJ2-7; 7 bases fit TRBD2. The CDR3 length is 15 residues. The J segment lost 2 bases and the V segment lost 0 bases, leaving 5 bases of the junction unmatched. CDR1 SGDLS and CDR2 YYNGEE come from the germline V gene. CDR3 sequence reads: CASSVGAGVPYEQYF. CDR3 in DNA: TGTGCCAGCAGCGTAGGGGCGGGAGTCCCCTACGAGCAGTACTTC.

The chain is built from TRBV10-3 and TRBJ1-3, with D hard to call. From germline, CDR1 is ENHRY and CDR2 SYGVKD. The CDR3 runs 15 residues. The germline V and J ends were trimmed by 5 bases and 0 bases, with 11 bases remaining between them. The CDR3 coding sequence is TGTGCCATCAGTCCGACGGACTACTCTGGAAACACCATATATTTT. It is translated as CAISPTDYSGNTIYF.

The gene calls are TRBV7-2 and TRBJ2-3; TRBD2 agrees at 9 bases. The CDR3 sequence is 16 residues long. In germline, CDR1 is SGHTA, CDR2 FQGNSA. V was clipped by 2 bases and J by 0 bases; unmatched bases: 3. In nucleotides, the CDR3 is TGTGCCAGCAGCTTATTGGCGGGAGGGAGCACAGATACGCAGTATTTT. Protein product: CASSLLAGGSTDTQYF.

The chain links TRBV28 to TRBJ1-3; the D is unclear. The CDR3 extends over 15 amino acids. Germline V gene sequence: CDR1 MDHEN, CDR2 SYDVKM. V lost 6 bases and J lost 4, with 16 bases in between. CDR3 region: CASSSPELAGNTIYF. DNA for the CDR3: TGTGCCAGCAGCTCCCCGGAGCTTGCGGGAAACACCATATATTTT.

The chain couples TRBV18 to TRBJ2-2, with TRBD2 matching 12 bases. This CDR3 comprises 20 residues. V shed 6 bases, J shed 1 base, and the junction held 15 bases outside the gene matches. Germline V gene sequence: CDR1 KGHSH, CDR2 LQKENI. The CDR3 is CASSPLAGLAGPKNTGELFF. The CDR3 coding sequence is TGTGCCAGCTCCCCCCTAGCCGGACTAGCGGGACCTAAGAACACCGGGGAGCTGTTTTTT.

J is TRBJ1-3 and V is TRBV3-1 (or the pseudogene TRBV3-2); D remains ambiguous. Germline CDR1 and CDR2: LGHDT and YNNKEL (reference sequence). The CDR3 extends over 13 amino acids. V was pared by 3 bases and J by 2 bases, with 5 bases between. CDR3 sequence (DNA): TGTGCCAGCAGCCAGTTCACTGGAAACACCATATATTTT. Its protein is CASSQFTGNTIYF.

The chain has TRBV6-5 and TRBJ1-1; D is undetermined. Per the germline V gene, CDR1 is MNHEY and CDR2 is SVGAGI. The V end lost 4 bases, the J end lost 2 bases, and 17 bases lay between the germline ends. This CDR3 region has 16 residues. For the CDR3, the DNA is TGTGCCAGCAGTTCCGAGGCCCGACTCACCAACACTGAAGCTTTCTTT. It translates to CASSSEARLTNTEAFF.

The chain is built from TRBV24-1 and TRBJ2-3, with TRBD2 matching over 8 bases. With 2 bases clipped from V and 2 bases from J, the junction kept 5 bases outside the gene matches. Germline assignment: CDR1 KGHDR and CDR2 SFDVKD. This CDR3 region has 16 residues. DNA of the CDR3: TGTGCCACCAGTGATTCCACTAGCGGATACACAGATACGCAGTATTTT. This encodes CATSDSTSGYTDTQYF.

J is TRBJ2-1 and V is TRBV24-1; 9 nucleotides line up with TRBD1. V lost 4 bases and J lost 8; bases outside the gene matches: 8. From germline, CDR1 is KGHDR and CDR2 SFDVKD. This CDR3 region has 15 residues. CDR3: CATSDKGTGHYEQFF. For the CDR3, the DNA is TGTGCCACCAGTGACAAAGGGACAGGGCACTATGAGCAGTTCTTC.